This TCR beta chain was sequenced for a study of human T cells and chemical hapten exposure. TCRdb reprocessed the RACE reads via MiXCR and lists one record per CDR3 protein. The sample includes tens of thousands of distinct CDR3 sequences, roughly 8.8% of them seen just once. The time point: pre-sensitization, week 0. Documented treatment: therapeutic diphenylcyclopropenone sensitization with weekly scalp DPC. The germline V gene has CDR1 MGHRA and CDR2 YSYEKL. This CDR3 comprises 16 residues. In its sample, this clonotype was seen once. Its antigen is currently unknown. A much larger clone is a single base away; this may be a read error. Study-wide results and caveats: Significantly more large CDR3 similarity clusters arose among expanded TCRs than among controls. Among TCRs, those above 1 in 1000 frequency were unaffected by DPC sensitization.

The chain is built from TRBV4-1 and TRBJ1-3, with TRBD1 matching 7 bases. The starting material was whole blood, obtained in connection with sensitization to the hapten diphenylcyclopropenone (DPC). The receptor comes from a woman aged 40 to 50 with alopecia areata. Some clones in this sample may be carry-over from other donors' samples. The CDR3 region has the DNA TGCGTCAGCAGCCAAGATCGGACAGGTCCTGGAAACACCATATATTTT. It codes for CVSSQDRTGPGNTIYF.